These 31 T cell receptor beta chains were all obtained from the same sample, sequenced in a study of cytotoxic CD8 clonotypes in ibrutinib-treated CLL. The assay was immunoSEQ multiplex PCR, and TCRdb's table has in-frame clones only and misses some. The sample shows roughly 130,000 clones, approximately 80% of them seen only once. Sequenced here: PBMCs, sampled after 12 months of ibrutinib treatment. The source is a human donor with chronic lymphocytic leukemia.

The chain carries TRBV5-1 and TRBJ2-3; D gene unclear. The CDR3 has 14 amino acids. Per the germline V gene, CDR1 is SGHRS and CDR2 is YFSETQ. V lost 0 bases, J lost 4 bases, and 9 bases lay in between. The CDR3 DNA reads as TGCGCCAGCAGCTTGGAGGGTACGCCAGATACGCAGTATTTT. This encodes CASSLEGTPDTQYF.

The V and J genes are TRBV6-5 and TRBJ2-7, with TRBD2 matching over 7 bases. Germline V gives CDR1 MNHEY, CDR2 SVGAGI. With 7 bases clipped from V and 3 bases from J, the junction kept 9 bases outside the gene matches. CDR3 size: 14 residues. DNA of the CDR3: TGTGCCAGCAACCCGGGACTACCGGACTACGAGCAGTACTTC. Translated, it gives CASNPGLPDYEQYF.

The chain links TRBV2 to TRBJ1-5, with D possibly being TRBD1 (5 bases). Trimming left V 2 bases short and J 3 bases short, with 17 bases between. This CDR3 has 17 residues. CDR1 and CDR2 (germline): SNHLY, FYNNEI. The CDR3 DNA reads as TGTGCCAGCAGTGAATGGGGAGGGGTTTATGCCAATCAGCCCCAGCATTTT. Protein: CASSEWGGVYANQPQHF.

This clone was counted once. The V gene is TRBV18, the J gene TRBJ1-1, with D uncertain. The CDR3 sequence is 15 residues long. The V gene lost 3 bases and the J gene lost 7 bases, with 18 bases spanning the gap. The germline V gene encodes CDR1 KGHSH and CDR2 LQKENI. CDR3 nucleotides: TGTGCCAGCTCACCGTATTCGGGATCTAGAAATGAAGCTTTCTTT. Translating gives CASSPYSGSRNEAFF.

This clone was seen only once. V is TRBV6-1 and J is TRBJ2-7; maybe TRBD1 (6 bases). The V end lost 6 bases, the J end lost 0 bases, and 9 bases lay between the germline ends. The length of the CDR3 is 13 residues. Looked up from germline, CDR1 is MNHNS and CDR2 is SASEGT. CDR3 DNA sequence: TGTGCCAGCAGCTTACAGGGCTCCTACGAGCAGTACTTC. Its protein product is CASSLQGSYEQYF.

V gene TRBV7-9 combines with J gene TRBJ2-1, with 11 bases identical to TRBD2. Germline trimming cut 1 base from V and 8 bases from J; bases unmatched to any gene: 7. CDR1 and CDR2 from the germline V gene are SEHNR and FQNEAQ (reference sequence). The CDR3 extends over 16 amino acids. In DNA, the CDR3 is TGTGCCAGCAGCTTAGTTTTAACTAGCGGGAGCCATGAGCAGTTCTTC. It is translated as CASSLVLTSGSHEQFF.

V and J are TRBV18 and TRBJ2-7, with 10 bases lining up with TRBD1. Germline values: CDR1 KGHSH, CDR2 LQKENI. Trimming took 3 bases from V and 5 from J; bases not matched to a gene: 7. The CDR3 spans 15 residues. The CDR3 sequence: CASSPMGQGFDEQYF. The CDR3 nucleotides are TGTGCCAGCTCACCCATGGGACAGGGGTTCGACGAGCAGTACTTC.

This chain uses TRBV9 with TRBJ2-2, with a weak D call TRBD2 (6 bases). From germline, CDR1 is SGDLS and CDR2 YYNGEE. This CDR3 spans 19 amino acids. V lost 2 bases, J lost 6 bases, and 26 bases lay in between. The CDR3 here is CASSVHSVSGSRWAGELFF. The CDR3 DNA reads as TGTGCCAGCAGCGTTCATTCAGTGAGCGGGTCGCGGTGGGCCGGGGAGCTGTTTTTT.

In DNA, the CDR3 is TGTGCCAGTAGATTTCTCAGCTATGGCTACACCTTC. Its protein product is CASRFLSYGYTF. The chain uses TRBV19 and TRBJ1-2; D not certain. Germline loops: CDR1 LNHDA, CDR2 SQIVND (reference sequence). V was trimmed by 6 bases and J by 4 bases, leaving 9 bases between them. CDR3 length equals 12 residues.

This clone was seen only a few times. The J gene is TRBJ1-4, the V gene TRBV15; unclear D gene. Per germline, CDR1 LNHNV and CDR2 YYDKDF (reference sequence). The CDR3 contains 15 residues. Trimming stripped 1 base from V and 5 bases from J, with 11 bases between. CDR3: CATSRGGRENEKLFF. CDR3 in DNA: TGTGCCACCAGCAGAGGGGGAAGGGAGAATGAAAAACTGTTTTTT.

The chain has TRBV12-5 and TRBJ2-3, with 11 bases aligning to TRBD2. Trimming cost V 0 bases and J 4 bases; bases outside gene matches: 3. The length of the CDR3 is 16 residues. Germline V gene lookup returns CDR1 LGHNT and CDR2 FRNRAP. The CDR3 sequence: CASGLVPSGRSDTQYF. CDR3 DNA: TGTGCTAGTGGTTTGGTACCTAGCGGGAGGTCAGATACGCAGTATTTT.

The chain has TRBV4-1 and TRBJ2-1; no definite D call. V dropped 1 base and J dropped 6 bases, with 4 bases sitting between them. Germline CDR1 is MGHRA and CDR2 is YSYEKL. The CDR3 consists of 12 residues. The CDR3 bases are TGCGCCAGCAGCCAAGTTGCCAATGAGCAGTTCTTC. This gives the protein CASSQVANEQFF.

The chain uses TRBV5-1 and TRBJ2-7; no firm D call. V lost 0 bases and J 7 bases, leaving 14 bases between the germline ends. The germline V gene has CDR1 SGHRS and CDR2 YFSETQ. There are 14 residues in the CDR3. DNA for the CDR3: TGCGCCAGCAGCTTGGACCAGACGATATGGGAGCAGTACTTC. Protein product: CASSLDQTIWEQYF. Complete variable domain (other parts from reference TRBV5-1 and TRBJ2-7): KAGVTQTPRYLIKTRGQQVTLSCSPISGHRSVSWYQQTPGQGLQFLFEYFSETQRNKGNFPGRFSGRQFSNSRSEMNVSTLELGDSALYLCASSLDQTIWEQYFGPGTRLTVT.

The CDR3: CSGGDNGYTF. In DNA form, the CDR3 reads TGCAGCGGTGGGGACAATGGCTACACCTTC. The chain is built from TRBV29-1 and TRBJ1-2, with a tentative D call TRBD1 (6 bases). V gave up 7 bases and J gave up 6 bases, with 9 bases separating them. The germline V gene has CDR1 SQVTM and CDR2 ANQGSEA. The CDR3 has 10 residues.

The V and J genes are TRBV9 and TRBJ2-3, with TRBD2 matching 9 bases. The CDR3 is 15 residues long. The germline V gene has CDR1 SGDLS and CDR2 YYNGEE. The junction had 4 bases not matched to a gene; V was cut back by 5 bases and J by 0 bases. CDR3 DNA sequence: TGTGCCAGCAGTCCTACTAGCGGGAGCACAGATACGCAGTATTTT. Protein product: CASSPTSGSTDTQYF.

This CDR3 is CASRGTGEYEQYF. CDR3 DNA sequence: TGTGCCAGTAGGGGGACAGGGGAGTACGAGCAGTACTTC. The chain links TRBV19 to TRBJ2-7; 10 nucleotides agree with TRBD1. The CDR3 is made up of 13 amino acids. Germline V lookup: CDR1 LNHDA, CDR2 SQIVND (reference sequence). With 6 bases clipped from V and 4 bases from J, the junction kept 3 bases outside the gene matches.

The gene calls are TRBV5-1 and TRBJ2-7; 7 nucleotides agree with TRBD1. Germline loops: CDR1 SGHRS, CDR2 YFSETQ. The trim removed 5 bases at V and 0 bases at J, leaving 14 bases unmatched. This CDR3 spans 17 amino acids. CDR3 loop: CASRYKTGTASSYEQYF. The CDR3 nucleotides read TGCGCCAGCAGATATAAAACCGGGACAGCAAGCTCCTACGAGCAGTACTTC.

The rearrangement joins TRBV15 to TRBJ2-3; D is undetermined. V lost 2 bases to trimming and J lost 2 bases, with 20 bases between them. This CDR3 has 18 amino acids. Germline V gene lookup returns CDR1 LNHNV and CDR2 YYDKDF (reference sequence). The CDR3 reads CATSRPKAGSEFTDTQYF. DNA for the CDR3: TGTGCCACCAGCAGACCAAAAGCAGGCTCCGAATTCACAGATACGCAGTATTTT.

The chain joins TRBV20-1 to TRBJ2-1; possibly TRBD2 for D (5 bases). The CDR3 length is 11 residues. In germline, CDR1 is DFQATT, CDR2 SNEGSKA (reference sequence). V was cut by 8 bases and J by 0 bases, with 5 bases left in between. CDR3 amino acids: CSSGSYNEQFF. In DNA form, the CDR3 reads TGCAGTAGCGGCTCCTACAATGAGCAGTTCTTC.

V gene TRBV7-2 combines with J gene TRBJ2-3; 10 bases fit TRBD2. The CDR3 is made up of 16 amino acids. J gave up 2 bases and V 4 bases, and 6 bases lay outside the gene matches. Germline-derived CDR1 and CDR2 are SGHTA and FQGNSA. The CDR3 spells CASSYQLAGYTDTQYF. The CDR3 bases are TGTGCCAGCAGCTACCAACTAGCGGGGTACACAGATACGCAGTATTTT.

The chain links TRBV30 to TRBJ1-4, with 9 nucleotides matching TRBD1. Trimming removed 5 bases from V and 4 bases from J; junction bases left unmatched: 5. Germline values: CDR1 GTSNPN, CDR2 SVGIG (reference sequence). The CDR3 covers 14 residues. CDR3 sequence (DNA): TGTGCCTGGCAACCGGGACAGGGTAATGAAAAACTGTTTTTT. It encodes CAWQPGQGNEKLFF. Filled out from reference TRBV30 and TRBJ1-4, the complete variable domain reads SQTIHQWPATLVQPVGSPLSLECTVEGTSNPNLYWYRQAAGRGLQLLFYSVGIGQISSEVPQNLSASRPQDRQFILSSKKLLLSDSGFYLCAWQPGQGNEKLFFGSGTQLSVL.

The genes are TRBV30 and TRBJ1-2; D is undetermined. This CDR3 contains 11 residues. Trimming took off 2 bases at V and 5 bases at J, with 6 bases between the two ends. CDR1 and CDR2 (germline): GTSNPN, SVGIG (reference sequence). The CDR3 sequence is CAWSRTYGYTF. The CDR3 bases are TGTGCCTGGAGTCGTACGTATGGCTACACCTTC.

The chain joins TRBV2 to TRBJ2-1; either TRBD1 or TRBD2 may fit D (5 bases each). Between the trimmed V and J ends, which lost 7 bases and 1 base, there was a span of 14 bases. CDR1 SNHLY and CDR2 FYNNEI come from the germline V gene. The CDR3 spans 15 residues. The CDR3 here is CASKMGDGSYNEQFF. The CDR3 DNA follows: TGTGCCAGCAAGATGGGGGACGGGTCCTACAATGAGCAGTTCTTC. Complete variable domain (other parts from reference TRBV2 and TRBJ2-1): EPEVTQTPSHQVTQMGQEVILRCVPISNHLYFYWYRQILGQKVEFLVSFYNNEISEKSEIFDDQFSVERPDGSNFTLKIRSTKLEDSAMYFCASKMGDGSYNEQFFGPGTRLTVL.

V and J are TRBV4-2 and TRBJ2-7; TRBD2 matches 13 bases. Germline V gives CDR1 LGHNA, CDR2 YNFKEQ. The CDR3 sequence is 15 residues long. V shed 2 bases, J shed 5 bases, and the junction held 3 bases outside the gene matches. CDR3 loop: CASSQPGLAGDEQYF. DNA for the CDR3: TGTGCCAGCAGCCAACCCGGACTAGCGGGAGACGAGCAGTACTTC.

This rearrangement joins TRBV19 to TRBJ2-4; unclear D gene. This CDR3 has 14 amino acids. Per germline, CDR1 LNHDA and CDR2 SQIVND (reference sequence). Deletions cut 9 bases from V and 3 bases from J, with 15 bases between. This chain's CDR3 is CASNPPGGKNIQYF. CDR3 in DNA: TGTGCCAGCAACCCCCCAGGTGGCAAAAACATTCAGTACTTC.

The rearrangement uses TRBV28 and TRBJ1-4; D is uncertain. V shed 5 bases and J shed 0 bases, with 10 bases lying between them. The CDR3 is 15 amino acids. Germline V gene sequence: CDR1 MDHEN, CDR2 SYDVKM. DNA of the CDR3: TGTGCCAGCAGTCCACCGAGAGCAACTAATGAAAAACTGTTTTTT. Protein product: CASSPPRATNEKLFF.

The chain is built from TRBV19 and TRBJ2-2; a weak D match, TRBD2 (5 bases). The CDR3 sequence is 14 residues long. CDR1 LNHDA and CDR2 SQIVND come from the germline V gene (reference sequence). V lost 7 bases and J 6 bases, leaving 15 bases between the germline ends. CDR3: CASNLRGMAGELFF. Here the CDR3 DNA reads TGTGCCAGTAACCTACGAGGGATGGCCGGGGAGCTGTTTTTT.

V gene TRBV4-2 combines with J gene TRBJ2-2, with TRBD2 matching over 14 bases. Germline trimming cut 5 bases from V and 6 bases from J; bases unmatched to any gene: 11. The CDR3 contains 18 residues. Germline values: CDR1 LGHNA, CDR2 YNFKEQ. CDR3 amino acids: CASSRRGLAGGEAGELFF. The CDR3 coding sequence is TGTGCCAGCAGCAGACGAGGACTAGCGGGAGGTGAGGCCGGGGAGCTGTTTTTT.

The count of this clone is one. This chain joins TRBV2 and TRBJ1-1; D is undetermined. Germline CDR1 is SNHLY and CDR2 is FYNNEI. This CDR3 contains 13 residues. The ends were cut back, 2 bases at V and 1 base at J, with 5 bases in the middle. The DNA of the CDR3 is TGTGCCAGCAGTGAATGGGGGAACACTGAAGCTTTCTTT. Its translation is CASSEWGNTEAFF.

For the CDR3, the DNA is TGTGCCAGCAGCATCCGGGGCCACTCCTCCTACGAGCAGTACTTC. It is translated as CASSIRGHSSYEQYF. The rearrangement uses TRBV5-4 and TRBJ2-7, with D tentatively TRBD1 or TRBD2 (5 bases each). With 4 bases removed from V and 0 bases from J, the gap between germline ends came to 14 bases. CDR1 and CDR2 (germline): SGHNT, YYREEE (reference sequence). The CDR3 covers 15 residues. The full variable domain, its missing parts supplied by reference TRBV5-4 and TRBJ2-7, is ETGVTQSPTHLIKTRGQQVTLRCSSQSGHNTVSWYQQALGQGPQFIFQYYREEENGRGNFPPRFSGLQFPNYSSELNVNALELDDSALYLCASSIRGHSSYEQYFGPGTRLTVT.

This chain joins TRBV27 and TRBJ1-1; D is ambiguous. Germline values: CDR1 MNHEY, CDR2 SMNVEV (reference sequence). Trimming took off 5 bases at V and 9 bases at J, with 13 bases between the two ends. The CDR3 covers 12 residues. CDR3 in amino acids: CASSTLEAQAFF. The CDR3 nucleotides read TGTGCCAGCAGTACCCTGGAGGCACAAGCTTTCTTT.